This passage covers 23 T cell receptor beta chains from one sample sequenced in a study of cytomegalovirus exposure and HLA in healthy donors. The PCR employed 60 Vbeta primers together with 13 Jbeta primers. The assay was immunoSEQ multiplex PCR, and TCRdb's table has in-frame clones only and misses some. The sample holds 40,000 to 45,000 clones. Specimen: PBMCs. These receptors all come from a woman aged 25 to 39 in good health and CMV-seronegative.

This rearrangement joins TRBV27 to TRBJ2-7; no reliable D call. V was pared by 2 bases and J by 7 bases, with 24 bases between. The CDR3 contains 17 residues. The germline V gene has CDR1 MNHEY and CDR2 SMNVEV (reference sequence). The CDR3 is CASSLLSPYSPVSEQYF. The DNA of the CDR3 is TGTGCCAGCAGTTTACTATCCCCATACAGCCCTGTGAGTGAGCAGTACTTC.

This chain uses TRBV2 with TRBJ2-7; 8 bases line up with TRBD2. V lost 8 bases and J lost 6; bases outside the gene matches: 12. Germline V gene data show CDR1 as SNHLY and CDR2 as FYNNEI. This CDR3 comprises 14 residues. The CDR3 DNA sequence: TGTGCCAGCTATGGTAGCGGGATTGAAATCGAGCAGTACTTC. This codes for CASYGSGIEIEQYF.

V and J are TRBV5-4 and TRBJ1-2, with a possible D match to TRBD1 (5 bases). CDR3 length: 13 amino acids. V lost 1 base, J lost 1 base, and 5 bases lay in between. Germline CDR1 and CDR2: SGHNT and YYREEE (reference sequence). CDR3 bases: TGTGCCAGCAGCTTGCAGGGTAACTATGGCTACACCTTC. This encodes CASSLQGNYGYTF.

The genes are TRBV4-2 and TRBJ2-7; no firm D call. The CDR3 has 14 residues. Deletions cut 4 bases from V and 2 bases from J, with 12 bases between. The germline V gene has CDR1 LGHNA and CDR2 YNFKEQ. The CDR3, as DNA: TGTGCCAGCAGCCCCGAGGTGCTCACCTACGAGCAGTACTTC. This translates into CASSPEVLTYEQYF.

The chain combines TRBV6-5 with TRBJ2-1, with 9 bases lining up with TRBD2. In germline, CDR1 is MNHEY, CDR2 SVGAGI. Trimming took 2 bases from V and 8 from J; bases not matched to a gene: 10. The CDR3 contains 16 residues. CDR3 DNA sequence: TGTGCCAGCAGTTACGGTCTGGCGGGAGGGGGGTATGAGCAGTTCTTC. Its translation is CASSYGLAGGGYEQFF.

The chain couples TRBV28 to TRBJ1-5, with 8 bases fitting TRBD1. There are 14 residues in the CDR3. After removal of 6 bases from V and 6 bases from J, the junction contained 7 bases not matched to a gene. In germline, CDR1 is MDHEN, CDR2 SYDVKM. CDR3 coding DNA: TGTGCCAGCAGATACCAGGGGGCAGGTCAGCCCCAGCATTTT. Translation gives CASRYQGAGQPQHF.

The chain carries TRBV30 and TRBJ1-1; 9 nucleotides match TRBD1. The CDR3 is made up of 14 amino acids. CDR1 GTSNPN and CDR2 SVGIG come from the germline V gene (reference sequence). V lost 4 bases and J lost 4; bases outside the gene matches: 7. The CDR3 loop reads CAWTLGTGSTEAFF. The CDR3 DNA is TGTGCCTGGACATTAGGGACAGGGAGCACTGAAGCTTTCTTT.

The rearrangement uses TRBV15 and TRBJ2-5, with D maybe TRBD2 (7 bases). Germline loops: CDR1 LNHNV, CDR2 YYDKDF (reference sequence). V was cut by 4 bases and J by 5 bases, with 20 bases left in between. CDR3 size: 16 residues. The CDR3 nucleotides read TGTGCCACCAGCACAGAGGGGGGGGTAGTTGGGGAGACCCAGTACTTC. Amino acid sequence: CATSTEGGVVGETQYF. The whole variable domain, remainder taken from reference TRBV15 and TRBJ2-5, is DAMVIQNPRYQVTQFGKPVTLSCSQTLNHNVMYWYQQKSSQAPKLLFHYYDKDFNNEADTPDNFQSRRPNTSFCFLDIRSPGLGDTAMYLCATSTEGGVVGETQYFGPGTRLLVL.

The V and J genes are TRBV30 and TRBJ1-4; D unclear. CDR3 length equals 13 residues. Germline lookup yields CDR1 GTSNPN and CDR2 SVGIG (reference sequence). Between the trimmed V and J ends, which lost 3 bases and 7 bases, there was a span of 12 bases. The CDR3 bases are TGTGCCTGGAGAGCCAACGCAGGTGAAAAACTGTTTTTT. This sequence encodes CAWRANAGEKLFF.

CDR3 sequence: CASSESGNTIYF. The CDR3 DNA sequence: TGTGCCAGCAGTGAAAGCGGAAACACCATATATTTT. The V and J genes are TRBV6-1 and TRBJ1-3; D gene ambiguous. The CDR3 is 12 residues long. Trimming took 2 bases from V and 4 from J, leaving 3 bases between them. In germline, CDR1 is MNHNS, CDR2 SASEGT.

The chain uses TRBV4-2 and TRBJ2-7; D unresolved. Per the germline V gene, CDR1 is LGHNA and CDR2 is YNFKEQ. The CDR3 sequence is 13 residues long. Trimming removed 0 bases at V and 3 bases at J, with 6 bases between. The CDR3 spells CASSQDIRYEQYF. The CDR3 region has the DNA TGTGCCAGCAGCCAAGATATCCGCTACGAGCAGTACTTC.

The V call is TRBV4-2, the J call TRBJ2-3, with 9 bases aligning to TRBD2. V dropped 1 base and J dropped 2; count of bases not matched to a gene: 7. Germline V gene sequence: CDR1 LGHNA, CDR2 YNFKEQ. The length of the CDR3 is 17 residues. Here the CDR3 reads CASSQALTSGPTDTQYF. The CDR3 DNA reads as TGTGCCAGCAGCCAAGCTTTGACTAGCGGCCCCACAGATACGCAGTATTTT.

The chain carries TRBV28 and TRBJ2-1; a weak D match, TRBD2 (5 bases). The germline V gene has CDR1 MDHEN and CDR2 SYDVKM. V was trimmed by 8 bases and J by 9 bases, leaving 17 bases between them. The CDR3 has 13 amino acids. CDR3 region: CASWERHRGEQFF. The CDR3 coding sequence is TGTGCCAGCTGGGAGCGGCATCGCGGTGAGCAGTTCTTC.

The J gene is TRBJ1-4, the V gene TRBV4-2; D is unresolved. Germline V lookup: CDR1 LGHNA, CDR2 YNFKEQ. This CDR3 contains 12 residues. V dropped 1 base and J dropped 8 bases, with 5 bases sitting between them. The DNA of the CDR3 is TGTGCCAGCAGCCAAGGGAGGGAAAAACTGTTTTTT. Protein: CASSQGREKLFF.

V is TRBV19 and J is TRBJ2-2; 8 bases line up with TRBD2. The CDR3 spans 14 residues. Germline trimming cut 11 bases from V and 1 base from J; bases unmatched to any gene: 6. CDR1 and CDR2 from the germline V gene are LNHDA and SQIVND (reference sequence). DNA for the CDR3: TGTGCCGCCACTAGCGGAGGGAACACCGGGGAGCTGTTTTTT. Translation: CAATSGGNTGELFF.

This sequence joins TRBV4-1 and TRBJ2-5, with a possible D match to TRBD2 (6 bases). This CDR3 has 15 amino acids. Between the trimmed V and J ends, which lost 6 bases and 5 bases, there was a span of 19 bases. The V gene's germline CDR1 is MGHRA and CDR2 YSYEKL. The CDR3 sequence: CASRLTYTSWETQYF. CDR3 sequence (DNA): TGCGCCAGCAGACTAACTTATACTAGCTGGGAGACCCAGTACTTC.

The chain combines TRBV5-1 with TRBJ2-7; 10 nucleotides agree with TRBD1. Looked up from germline, CDR1 is SGHRS and CDR2 is YFSETQ. This CDR3 spans 16 amino acids. V shed 0 bases and J 9 bases; nucleotides not matched to a gene: 12. The CDR3 loop is CASSLEGQGNTWGQYF. The CDR3 nucleotides read TGCGCCAGCAGCTTGGAGGGACAGGGGAATACGTGGGGGCAGTACTTC.

The V and J genes are TRBV30 and TRBJ2-1, with 9 bases fitting TRBD2. The CDR3 extends over 14 amino acids. Germline V gene data show CDR1 as GTSNPN and CDR2 as SVGIG (reference sequence). Trimming at V came to 4 bases and at J to 2 bases, leaving 3 bases not matched to a gene. CDR3 loop: CAWIAGDPYNEQFF. The CDR3 DNA follows: TGTGCCTGGATAGCGGGAGACCCCTACAATGAGCAGTTCTTC. Looking up the rest from reference TRBV30 and TRBJ2-1 gives the full variable domain: SQTIHQWPATLVQPVGSPLSLECTVEGTSNPNLYWYRQAAGRGLQLLFYSVGIGQISSEVPQNLSASRPQDRQFILSSKKLLLSDSGFYLCAWIAGDPYNEQFFGPGTRLTVL.

The V gene is TRBV28, the J gene TRBJ1-2, with D possibly matching TRBD1 (6 bases). Germline V gene sequence: CDR1 MDHEN, CDR2 SYDVKM. V lost 7 bases and J lost 0, with 18 bases in between. This CDR3 comprises 16 residues. CDR3 protein: CASNEPRGGTNYGYTF. In DNA form, the CDR3 reads TGTGCCAGCAATGAGCCCAGGGGCGGTACTAACTATGGCTACACCTTC.

The chain combines TRBV2 with TRBJ2-1, with a possible D match to TRBD1 (6 bases). Trimming pared 6 bases from V and 2 bases from J, leaving 17 bases between. CDR1 and CDR2 from the germline V gene are SNHLY and FYNNEI. The CDR3 length is 16 residues. The CDR3 sequence is CASRGAGVGAYNEQFF. The CDR3 coding sequence is TGTGCCAGCAGGGGGGCAGGGGTTGGGGCCTACAATGAGCAGTTCTTC.

The V call is TRBV5-6, the J call TRBJ1-1, with D possibly being TRBD1 (6 bases). This CDR3 region has 14 residues. The V gene lost 2 bases and the J gene lost 2 bases, with 10 bases spanning the gap. Germline CDR1 and CDR2: SGHDT and YYEEEE. The CDR3 DNA is TGTGCCAGCAGCTTCGAGGACAGAAACACTGAAGCTTTCTTT. Its protein product is CASSFEDRNTEAFF.

The chain has TRBV18 and TRBJ2-7, with TRBD2 as a possible D gene (6 bases). V lost 2 bases to trimming and J lost 3 bases, with 14 bases between them. The CDR3 totals 15 residues. Germline V gene data show CDR1 as KGHSH and CDR2 as LQKENI. CDR3 sequence: CASSPWGLPLYEQYF. The DNA for the CDR3 is TGTGCCAGCTCACCATGGGGACTCCCTCTCTACGAGCAGTACTTC.

V is TRBV6-5 and J is TRBJ1-4; D possibly corresponds to TRBD1 (5 bases). Trimming removed 2 bases from V and 3 bases from J, with 10 bases in between. This CDR3 is 15 amino acids long. Per the germline V gene, CDR1 is MNHEY and CDR2 is SVGAGI. The CDR3 sequence: CASSYKTEPNEKLFF. DNA for the CDR3: TGTGCCAGCAGTTACAAGACAGAACCTAATGAAAAACTGTTTTTT.